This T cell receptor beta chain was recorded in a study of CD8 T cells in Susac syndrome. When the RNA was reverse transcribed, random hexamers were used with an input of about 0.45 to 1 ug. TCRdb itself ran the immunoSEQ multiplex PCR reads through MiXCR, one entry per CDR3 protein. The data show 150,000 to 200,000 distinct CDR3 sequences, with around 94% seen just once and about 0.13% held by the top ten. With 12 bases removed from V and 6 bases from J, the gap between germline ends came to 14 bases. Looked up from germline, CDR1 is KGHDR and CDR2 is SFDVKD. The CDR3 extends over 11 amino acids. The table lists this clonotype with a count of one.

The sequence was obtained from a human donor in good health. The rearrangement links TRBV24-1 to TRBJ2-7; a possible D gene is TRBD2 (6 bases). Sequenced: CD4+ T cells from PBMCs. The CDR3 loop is CAPSWRGEQYF. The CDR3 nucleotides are TGTGCCCCAAGCTGGAGGGGCGAGCAGTACTTC.